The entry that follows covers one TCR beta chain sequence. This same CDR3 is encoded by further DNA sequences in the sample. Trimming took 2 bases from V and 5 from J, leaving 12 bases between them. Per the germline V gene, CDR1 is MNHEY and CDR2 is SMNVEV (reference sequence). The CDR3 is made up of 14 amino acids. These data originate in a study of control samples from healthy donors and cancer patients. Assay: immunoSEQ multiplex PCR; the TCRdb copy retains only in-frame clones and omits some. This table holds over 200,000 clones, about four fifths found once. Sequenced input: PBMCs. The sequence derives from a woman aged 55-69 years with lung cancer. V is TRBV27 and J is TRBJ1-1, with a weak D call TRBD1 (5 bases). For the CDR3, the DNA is TGTGCCAGCAGTTTAGCCCGGGGGAGAACTGAAGCTTTCTTT. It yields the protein CASSLARGRTEAFF.